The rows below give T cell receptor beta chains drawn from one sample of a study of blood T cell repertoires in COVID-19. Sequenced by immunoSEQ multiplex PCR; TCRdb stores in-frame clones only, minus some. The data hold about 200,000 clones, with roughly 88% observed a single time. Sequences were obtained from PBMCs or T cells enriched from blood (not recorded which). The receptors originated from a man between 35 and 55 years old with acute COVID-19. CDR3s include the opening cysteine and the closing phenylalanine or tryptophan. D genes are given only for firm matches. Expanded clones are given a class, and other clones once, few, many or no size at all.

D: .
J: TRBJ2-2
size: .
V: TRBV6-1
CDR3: CASSVTRMTNTGELFF
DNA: TGTGCCAGCAGTGTCACTAGAATGACGAACACCGGGGAGCTGTTTTTT

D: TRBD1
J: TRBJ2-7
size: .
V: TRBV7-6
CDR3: CASSTRTGGPTTLYEQYF
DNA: TGTGCCAGCAGCACTCGGACAGGGGGACCCACTACCCTCTACGAGCAGTACTTC

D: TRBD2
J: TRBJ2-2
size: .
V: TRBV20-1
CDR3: CSASPGQGQPGLAGRNTGELFF
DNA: TGCAGTGCTAGTCCGGGACAGGGGCAACCGGGACTAGCGGGACGGAACACCGGGGAGCTGTTTTTT

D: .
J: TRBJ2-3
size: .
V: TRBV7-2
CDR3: CASSLAPDYGDTQYF
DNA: TGTGCCAGCAGCTTAGCTCCGGACTACGGAGATACGCAGTATTTT

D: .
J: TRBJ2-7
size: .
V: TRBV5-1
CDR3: CASSLAGEYEQYF
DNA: TGCGCCAGCAGCTTGGCAGGGGAGTACGAGCAGTACTTC

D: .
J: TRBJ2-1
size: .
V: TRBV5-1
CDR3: CASSWTESSYNEQFF
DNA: TGCGCCAGCAGCTGGACAGAAAGCTCCTACAATGAGCAGTTCTTC

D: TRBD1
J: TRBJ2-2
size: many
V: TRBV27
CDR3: CASTRNPRGPGELFF
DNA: TGTGCCAGCACTCGCAACCCCAGGGGGCCCGGGGAGCTGTTTTTT

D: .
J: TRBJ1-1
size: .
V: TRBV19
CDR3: CASSILAVGRKNTEAFF
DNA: TGTGCCAGTAGTATACTAGCCGTCGGGAGAAAGAACACTGAAGCTTTCTTT

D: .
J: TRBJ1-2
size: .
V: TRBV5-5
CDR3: CASSLVEGNYGYTF
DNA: TGTGCCAGCAGCTTGGTCGAGGGCAACTATGGCTACACCTTC

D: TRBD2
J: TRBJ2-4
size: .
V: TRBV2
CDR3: CASSETASGPGWTKNIQYF
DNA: TGTGCCAGCAGTGAAACGGCTAGCGGGCCCGGTTGGACCAAAAACATTCAGTACTTC

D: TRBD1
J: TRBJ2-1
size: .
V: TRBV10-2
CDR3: CASTGTGPYNEQFF
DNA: TGCGCCAGCACCGGGACAGGGCCCTACAATGAGCAGTTCTTC

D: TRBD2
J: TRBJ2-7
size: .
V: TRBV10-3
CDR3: CATLAGEVDEQYF
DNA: TGTGCCACCCTAGCGGGAGAGGTGGACGAGCAGTACTTC